The following is a TCR beta chain sequence with its context. These data are taken from a study of OX40 agonist ivuxolimab in advanced cancers. The CDR3 is 19 residues long. Germline trimming cut 3 bases from V and 4 bases from J; bases unmatched to any gene: 15. Per the germline V gene, CDR1 is SGDLS and CDR2 is YYNGEE. Method: immunoSEQ multiplex PCR; TCRdb's copy keeps in-frame clones and lacks some. The data hold about 46,000 clones, with 70% to 90% observed a single time. The clonotype comes from an adult with an advanced solid tumor such as melanoma, head and neck, liver or kidney cancer. The J gene is TRBJ2-2, the V gene TRBV9, with 10 bases fitting TRBD2. The sequences come from CD4+ or CD8+ T cells sorted from blood, collected in a trial of the OX40 agonist ivuxolimab. CDR3 bases: TGTGCCAGCAGCGAGATTCGGGGGGGTCTAGCGGGAGTCACCGGGGAGCTGTTTTTT. Its translation: CASSEIRGGLAGVTGELFF.